This TCR beta chain is from a study of cytomegalovirus exposure and HLA in healthy donors. The PCR made use of 60 Vbeta and 13 Jbeta primers. Method: immunoSEQ multiplex PCR; TCRdb's copy keeps in-frame clones and lacks some. Of 180,000 or so clones in the sample, 75% to 90% were seen once. Germline-derived CDR1 and CDR2 are SGHNT and YYREEE (reference sequence). This CDR3 contains 16 residues. With 3 bases removed from V and 2 bases from J, the gap between germline ends came to 16 bases. On this clone itself: The antigen is unknown.

Study-level results: The authors reported that TCR beta sequences could predict HLA-A and HLA-B alleles. These predictions were accurate for most subjects in the first cohort.

Donors consisted of healthy bone marrow donors. This sequence was found in a woman aged 45-65 years in good health and CMV-seropositive. J is TRBJ2-3 and V is TRBV5-4; weak D call: TRBD2 (5 bases). Sequencing was carried out using PBMCs. CDR3 in DNA: TGTGCCAGCAGCTCGTATTTAGGAGGACTCACAGATACGCAGTATTTT. Its protein product is CASSSYLGGLTDTQYF.